The present T cell receptor (beta chain) was sequenced within a study of T cell clonotyping in hematopoietic cell transplantation. Samples: about 28 days before transplant, then days 30, 100 and 180 after. Study results and limitations: Few recipient clonotypes overlapped donors; over 95% were de novo at given depth. After transplant, recipient diversity fell while pathologically expanded clonotypes grew through day 180.

Libraries were prepared by immunoSEQ multiplex PCR; TCRdb keeps only in-frame clonotypes and omits some of them. The sample has roughly 30,000 clones; 92% are singletons. Germline assignment: CDR1 SGHVS and CDR2 FQNEAQ. The CDR3 consists of 15 residues. J gave up 8 bases and V 5 bases, and 6 bases lay outside the gene matches. As regards this clone: Its antigen is undetermined.

The sample here was PBMCs, taken 100 days after allogeneic stem cell transplant. This receptor was obtained from a female patient aged 45-65 years who had an allogeneic stem cell transplant from a related donor, so the T cells may come from the graft donor. Some clones in this sample may be carry-over from other donors' samples. V is TRBV7-8 and J is TRBJ1-6, with TRBD1 identical over 10 bases. The CDR3 protein is CASSPGTGVDSPLHF. In nucleotides, the CDR3 is TGTGCCAGCAGCCCCGGGACAGGGGTCGATTCACCCCTCCACTTT.